This T cell receptor beta chain is drawn from a study of T cell responses to AZD1222 COVID-19 vaccine. Whole-study findings and limits: Clonal diversity was possibly underestimated; the donors were predominantly white British and more often female. No day 14 peak samples; only post-peak repertoires were characterized. Rises in breadth and depth of Spike-specific TCRs came after two AZD1222 doses. Nearly half of unique spike-specific TCRs reportedly avoided B.1.351 and B.1.1.7 mutated regions.

On this clone itself: Its antigen is not known.

Germline V lookup: CDR1 SQVTM, CDR2 ANQGSEA. V was clipped by 4 bases and J by 4 bases; unmatched bases: 1. CDR3 size: 13 residues. Sequencing was performed with immunoSEQ multiplex PCR; in TCRdb, only in-frame clones are kept and a portion is missing. The sample lists about 180,000 clones, around 90% occurring once. The rearrangement uses TRBV29-1 and TRBJ2-3; 11 bases align to TRBD2. The sequence derives from an adult in good health. Specimen: peripheral blood, collected on day 0 of AZD1222 vaccination. The CDR3 spells CSVGTSGSDTQYF. In DNA form, the CDR3 reads TGCAGCGTTGGGACTAGCGGGTCAGATACGCAGTATTTT.